This T cell receptor beta chain comes out of a study of blood T cell repertoires in COVID-19 (TCRdb year 2020). Regarding the study in general: Samples from collaborators originated in the United States, Italy and Spain and spanned both the acute and convalescent phases of COVID-19. The material from the prospective study consisted of cDNA or gDNA derived from T cells, B-cell-depleted T cells, or PBMCs. The dataset comprised deeply sampled blood TCRbeta repertoires from subjects exposed to, actively infected with, or recovered from COVID-19. A freely available public database, intended as a resource for researchers studying the immune response to SARS-CoV-2, is where the repertoires were released. Samples were obtained from the ongoing ImmuneRACE study (first 160 participants) and from over 1,000 subjects provided by 6 global collaborators. Nearly every sample came with metadata listing a de-identified subject ID, COVID-19 status, age in years and sex. HLA class I and class II types, where available, came from metadata supplied by the sample provider rather than from assay-based typing.

The full study reports these points: Clinical and demographic metadata were provided uncurated, with the amount varying by source and participant.

Samples from volunteer blood donors who had recovered from COVID-19 were contributed by a second Seattle source. Whole blood was collected in K2EDTA tubes by collaborating institutions according to the institutions' own protocols. For TCRbeta analysis, collaborators shipped samples as frozen whole blood, isolated PBMCs, or DNA extracted from either of those sample types. The immunoSEQ Assay, a bias-controlled multiplex PCR, was used to amplify TCRbeta CDR3 regions from genomic DNA. The paper's processing steps were these. The number of nucleated cells in each sample was estimated by amplification of reference gene primers within the assay. To quantify the absolute abundance of each unique TCRbeta CDR3 rearrangement, sequence reads were collapsed and filtered. For each sample, productive Simpson clonality was calculated as the square root of Simpson's diversity index across productive rearrangements. In its TCRdb copy, this immuneACCESS table keeps in-frame sequences only and misses some clones. Where compared with another copy, unresolved V genes explain less than half of these, and the others have no known cause. The DNA was the basis for D and trimming; V, J and clone size are from that table. The sample table records more than 200,000 clones; approximately 90% of these occur just once. Of the sample, 2% to 2.5% falls within the top ten clones.

Comment on this clone: Which antigen it targets is not known. There are no base qualities to consult, and no much larger clone falls within one base.

The sequencing input was peripheral blood. This clonotype was obtained from a woman between 40 and 55 years old who had recovered from COVID-19.

The CDR3 loop reads CASSQQGVIYGYTF. The DNA is TGTGCCAGCAGCCAGCAGGGTGTAATCTATGGCTACACCTTC. The V gene is TRBV3-1 (or the pseudogene TRBV3-2) and the J gene is TRBJ1-2; tentative D gene TRBD1, with 5 bases matching. The CDR3 runs 14 amino acids, cysteine and phenylalanine included. The read is trimmed to its CDR3 DNA, 42 bases read in frame from base 1. The germline V gene encodes CDR1 LGHDT and CDR2 YNNKEL (reference sequence). V is reduced by 3 bases and J by 4 bases, leaving a spacing of 12 bases between them.